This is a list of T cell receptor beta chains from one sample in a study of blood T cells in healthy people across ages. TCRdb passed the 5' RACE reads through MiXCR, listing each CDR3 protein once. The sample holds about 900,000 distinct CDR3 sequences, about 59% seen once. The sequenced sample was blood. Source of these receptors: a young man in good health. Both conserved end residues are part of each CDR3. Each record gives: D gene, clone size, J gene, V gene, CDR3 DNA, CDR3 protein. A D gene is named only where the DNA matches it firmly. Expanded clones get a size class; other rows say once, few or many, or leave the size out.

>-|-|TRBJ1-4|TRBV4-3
TGCGCCAGCAGCCAAGGGGGAAAACTGTTTTTT
CASSQGGKLFF
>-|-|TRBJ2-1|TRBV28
TGTGCCAGCAGTTCCCCGGACTTCCACAATGAGCAGTTCTTC
CASSSPDFHNEQFF
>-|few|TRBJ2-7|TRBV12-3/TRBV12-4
TGTGCCAGCAGTTTCAGGGTCAGCTCCTACGAGCAGTACTTC
CASSFRVSSYEQYF
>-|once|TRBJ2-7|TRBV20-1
TGCAGTGCTAGAGTTACTAGTGTCTACGAGCAGTACTTC
CSARVTSVYEQYF
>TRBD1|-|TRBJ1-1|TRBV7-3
TGTGCCAGCAGCTCCGGACAGGGCGGGAATGAAGCTTTCTTT
CASSSGQGGNEAFF
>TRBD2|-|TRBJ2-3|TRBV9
TGTGCCAGCAGTGTGGGGAGCGGGGGGTTTGCAGATACGCAGTATTTT
CASSVGSGGFADTQYF
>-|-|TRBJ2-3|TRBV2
TGTGCCAGCAAGCGGACTAGCACAGATACGCAGTATTTT
CASKRTSTDTQYF
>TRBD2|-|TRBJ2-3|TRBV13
TGTGCCAGCAGCTTAAAGACTAGCGGGGCAGATACGCAGTATTTT
CASSLKTSGADTQYF
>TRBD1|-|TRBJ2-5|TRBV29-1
TGCAGCGGTGACAGGGGGCAGGAGACCCAGTACTTC
CSGDRGQETQYF
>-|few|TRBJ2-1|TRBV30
TGTGCCTGGAGTAGGGACTCCTACAATGAGCAGTTCTTC
CAWSRDSYNEQFF
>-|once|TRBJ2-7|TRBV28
TGTGCCAAATACTACGAGCAGTACTTC
CAKYYEQYF
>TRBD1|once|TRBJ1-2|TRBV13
TGTGCCAGCAGGACGACAGGGGGCTTTGGCTACACCTTC
CASRTTGGFGYTF
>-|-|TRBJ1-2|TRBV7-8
TGTGCCAGCAGCTTCAGAGGGGTACAGGGAGGATATGGCTACACCTTC
CASSFRGVQGGYGYTF
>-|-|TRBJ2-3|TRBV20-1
TGCAGTGCCAACCTGGCGCGGGATACGCAGTATTTT
CSANLARDTQYF
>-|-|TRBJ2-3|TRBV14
TGTGCCAGCAGCAAGTGGAATATTGGTACAGATACGCAGTATTTT
CASSKWNIGTDTQYF
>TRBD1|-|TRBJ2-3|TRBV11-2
TGTGCCAGCAGCGCCTTACAGGGGTTAAGCACAGATACGCAGTATTTT
CASSALQGLSTDTQYF
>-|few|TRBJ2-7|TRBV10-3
TGTGCCATTGGACAGTTGGACGAGCAGTACTTC
CAIGQLDEQYF
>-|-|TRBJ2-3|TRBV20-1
TGCAGTGCTAGAGATAGGGCGGGCACAGATACGCAGTATTTT
CSARDRAGTDTQYF
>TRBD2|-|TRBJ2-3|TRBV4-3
TGCGCCAGCAGCCAAAGAAAAAATTCCGTAGCGGGGAGGGGGACAGATACGCAGTATTTT
CASSQRKNSVAGRGTDTQYF
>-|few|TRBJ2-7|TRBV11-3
TGTGCCAGCGGGCCAGGGGACACCTACGAGCAGTACTTC
CASGPGDTYEQYF
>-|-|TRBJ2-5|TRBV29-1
TGCAGCGTTGAAGAAAAGGAGGGGGAGACCCAGTACTTC
CSVEEKEGETQYF
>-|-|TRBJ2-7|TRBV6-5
TGTGCCAGCAGTTACAGGCCCACCTACGAGCAGTACTTC
CASSYRPTYEQYF
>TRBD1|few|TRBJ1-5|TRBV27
TGTGCCAGCAGTACCGACAGGGGTAATCAGCCCCAGCATTTT
CASSTDRGNQPQHF
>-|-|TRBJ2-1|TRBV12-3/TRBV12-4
TGTGCCAGCAGTCCGGGACTGAGATACAATGAGCAGTTCTTC
CASSPGLRYNEQFF
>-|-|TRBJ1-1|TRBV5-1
TGCGCCAGCAGCAGATCAGAGAACACTGAAGCTTTCTTT
CASSRSENTEAFF
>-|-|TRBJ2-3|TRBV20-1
TGCAGTGCTAGAAGAGGAGTCTGGGACACAGATACGCAGTATTTT
CSARRGVWDTDTQYF
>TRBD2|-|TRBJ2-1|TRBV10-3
TGTGCCATCAGTGGGACTAGCTGGGGCAATGAGCAGTTCTTC
CAISGTSWGNEQFF
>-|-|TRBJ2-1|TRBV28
TGTGCCGGCAGTCCCTCCGAGGGCGGTCGGTACAATGAGCAGTTCTTC
CAGSPSEGGRYNEQFF
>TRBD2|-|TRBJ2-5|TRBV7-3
TGTGCCAGCAGCTTAAAGGGACTAGCGGGGGCCTCCTCCCAGTACTTC
CASSLKGLAGASSQYF
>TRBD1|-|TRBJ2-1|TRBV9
TGTGCCAGCAGCGTCAACCGGGGACAGGGTGGCAATGAGCAGTTCTTC
CASSVNRGQGGNEQFF
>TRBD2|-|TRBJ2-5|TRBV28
TGTGCCAGCAGCCACGCGGGACTAGCGGGGGGGAAAGAGACCCAGTACTTC
CASSHAGLAGGKETQYF
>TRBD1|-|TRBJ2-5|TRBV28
TGTGCCAGCAGGGACAGGGGAATGAAGACCCAGTACTTC
CASRDRGMKTQYF
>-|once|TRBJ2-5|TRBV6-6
TGTGCCAGCAGTTCCAGGGGCGGTGAAGAGACCCAGTACTTC
CASSSRGGEETQYF
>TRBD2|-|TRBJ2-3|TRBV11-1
TGTGCCAGCAGGTCAGCGGGACTAGGGTCAGATACGCAGTATTTT
CASRSAGLGSDTQYF
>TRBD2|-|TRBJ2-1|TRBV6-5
TGTGCCAGCAGACCTACTAGCGGGGGCCCCTACAATGAGCAGTTCTTC
CASRPTSGGPYNEQFF
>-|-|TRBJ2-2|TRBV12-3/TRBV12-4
TGTGCCAGCAGTTTAAGACCCGGGGAGCTGTTTTTT
CASSLRPGELFF
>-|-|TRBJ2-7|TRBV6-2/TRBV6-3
TGTGCCAGCAGTTACTCGATGAGAGGTCGCCCCTACGAGCAGTACTTC
CASSYSMRGRPYEQYF
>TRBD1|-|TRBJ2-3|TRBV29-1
TGCAGCGCCTCCGGGACAGGATACACAGATACGCAGTATTTT
CSASGTGYTDTQYF
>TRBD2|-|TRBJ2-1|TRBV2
TGTGCCAGCACCATACTGACTAGCTCGTTCAATGAGCAGTTCTTC
CASTILTSSFNEQFF
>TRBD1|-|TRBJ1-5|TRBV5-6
TGTGCCAGCAGCGGACCGGGACAGGGAAATCAGCCCCAGCATTTT
CASSGPGQGNQPQHF
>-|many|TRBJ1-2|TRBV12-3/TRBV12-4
TGTGCCAGCAGTTTAGGCAGGGAAAACTATGGCTACACCTTC
CASSLGRENYGYTF
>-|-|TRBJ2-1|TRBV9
TGTGCCAGCAGCACTTCTAGTTTCTACAATGAGCAGTTCTTC
CASSTSSFYNEQFF
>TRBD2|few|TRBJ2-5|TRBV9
TGTGCCAGCAGCCCCGGGACTAGCATGGAGACCCAGTACTTC
CASSPGTSMETQYF
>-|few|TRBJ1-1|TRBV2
TGTGCCAGCCGGGCAGTGACTGAAGCTTTCTTT
CASRAVTEAFF
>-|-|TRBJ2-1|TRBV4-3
TGCGCCGGCAGCGCCATCCCCCAGCACGAGGGCCAGTTCTTC
CAGSAIPQHEGQFF
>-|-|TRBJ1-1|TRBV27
TGTGCCAGCAGTTTAAAGGGGGGATTGAACACTGAAGCTTTCTTT
CASSLKGGLNTEAFF
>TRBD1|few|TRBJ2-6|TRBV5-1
TGCGCCAGCAGCTGGCGGGACAGGGAGTATCGGGCAAGAGTCCTGACTTTC
CASSWRDREYRARVLTF
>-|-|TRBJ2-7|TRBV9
TGTGCCCGATATTCCTACGAGCAGTACTTC
CARYSYEQYF
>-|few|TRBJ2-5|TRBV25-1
TGTGCCAGCAGTGAAGCGGGGGCCCGTCTCGGGACCCAGTACTTC
CASSEAGARLGTQYF
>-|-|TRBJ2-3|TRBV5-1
TGCGCCAGCAGCTTTGGGGTTGAGGGCTCAGATACGCAGTATTTT
CASSFGVEGSDTQYF
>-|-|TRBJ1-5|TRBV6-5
TGTGCCAGCATCTTGGACGTAAATAGCAATCAGCCCCAGCATTTT
CASILDVNSNQPQHF
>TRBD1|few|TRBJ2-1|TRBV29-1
TGCAGCGTTGAAGTAGGTAGGGGGCCCAATGAGCAGTTCTTC
CSVEVGRGPNEQFF
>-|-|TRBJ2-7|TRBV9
TGTGCCAGCAGCGGGGGATTTTCCTACGAGCAGTACTTC
CASSGGFSYEQYF